Presented here are 23 T cell receptor beta chains from one specimen sequenced in a study of cytomegalovirus exposure and HLA in healthy donors. The PCR had 60 Vbeta and 13 Jbeta primers. This table comes from immunoSEQ multiplex PCR, and its TCRdb copy is limited to in-frame clones, with some not included. This sample carries around 75,000 clones, with around 1.6% going to the ten biggest clones. Sequencing input: PBMCs. These receptors were collected from a woman aged 60 to 75 in good health and CMV-seronegative.

The rearrangement links TRBV28 to TRBJ2-7; D is undetermined. Trimming cost V 3 bases and J 2 bases, with 14 bases left between them. CDR3 size: 15 residues. Germline CDR1 MDHEN, CDR2 SYDVKM. The CDR3 protein is CASSFPRPSTYEQYF. As DNA, the CDR3 is TGTGCCAGCAGTTTCCCTAGGCCCAGCACCTACGAGCAGTACTTC.

The V gene is TRBV4-1, the J gene TRBJ2-2; D unclear. V shed 1 base and J shed 0 bases, with 6 bases lying between them. This CDR3 has 15 amino acids. The germline CDR1 and CDR2 sequences are MGHRA and YSYEKL. The chain's CDR3 is CASSQVVANTGELFF. The CDR3 region has the DNA TGCGCCAGCAGCCAAGTCGTCGCGAACACCGGGGAGCTGTTTTTT.

The chain uses TRBV30 and TRBJ2-3; 14 nucleotides align to TRBD2. The CDR3 sequence is 16 residues long. V was pared by 1 base and J by 3 bases, with 3 bases of the junction left unmatched. Germline-derived CDR1 and CDR2 are GTSNPN and SVGIG (reference sequence). CDR3 sequence: CAWSGTSGGLTDTQYF. CDR3 nucleotides: TGTGCCTGGAGTGGGACTAGCGGGGGGCTTACAGATACGCAGTATTTT.

J is TRBJ2-7 and V is TRBV15; D may be TRBD2 (6 bases). CDR1 is LNHNV, CDR2 YYDKDF, per germline (reference sequence). V dropped 1 base and J dropped 0 bases, with 19 bases sitting between them. This CDR3 is built from 18 residues. CDR3 protein: CATSRGHIGRGNSYEQYF. In DNA form, the CDR3 reads TGTGCCACCAGCAGAGGGCATATCGGGAGAGGGAACTCCTACGAGCAGTACTTC.

In DNA, the CDR3 is TGCGCCAGCCGCTCTAACTTCCAAGAGACCCAGTACTTC. Its translation is CASRSNFQETQYF. The V and J genes are TRBV5-1 and TRBJ2-5; D ambiguous. Germline values: CDR1 SGHRS, CDR2 YFSETQ. The CDR3 totals 13 residues. Trimming cost V 7 bases and J 1 base, with 11 bases left between them. The full variable domain, rest sourced from reference TRBV5-1 and TRBJ2-5, is KAGVTQTPRYLIKTRGQQVTLSCSPISGHRSVSWYQQTPGQGLQFLFEYFSETQRNKGNFPGRFSGRQFSNSRSEMNVSTLELGDSALYLCASRSNFQETQYFGPGTRLLVL.

This chain joins TRBV2 and TRBJ1-2, with D unresolved. Trimming shortened V by 5 bases and J by 8 bases, and 9 bases separated the two germline ends. Germline loops: CDR1 SNHLY, CDR2 FYNNEI. The CDR3 is 11 residues long. The CDR3 reads CASSPTRGYTF. CDR3 sequence (DNA): TGTGCCAGCAGTCCAACGAGGGGCTACACCTTC.

Concerning this clone: Other nucleotide sequences from this sample produce the same CDR3. V gene TRBV11-2 combines with J gene TRBJ1-5; D unresolved. V dropped 0 bases and J dropped 2 bases, with 5 bases sitting between them. This CDR3 region has 14 residues. Germline CDR1 and CDR2: SGHAT and FQNNGV. The CDR3 DNA sequence: TGTGCCAGCAGCTTAGATGCGGGCAATCAGCCCCAGCATTTT. It encodes CASSLDAGNQPQHF.

V gene TRBV27 combines with J gene TRBJ1-5, with D unclear. This CDR3 region has 15 residues. Germline V gene data show CDR1 as MNHEY and CDR2 as SMNVEV (reference sequence). V lost 6 bases to trimming and J lost 0 bases, with 12 bases between them. The DNA of the CDR3 is TGTGCCAGCAGGAGGGAGAACTATAGCAATCAGCCCCAGCATTTT. Translation: CASRRENYSNQPQHF.

This sequence joins TRBV4-2 and TRBJ1-4, with D unresolved. The germline CDR1 and CDR2 sequences are LGHNA and YNFKEQ. V shed 4 bases and J shed 4 bases, with 13 bases lying between them. The CDR3 runs to 15 residues. The CDR3 loop is CASSRPEQNNEKLFF. The CDR3 DNA reads TGTGCCAGCAGCCGTCCGGAACAGAATAATGAAAAACTGTTTTTT.

The chain recombines TRBV28 with TRBJ1-2; 8 nucleotides match TRBD1. CDR3 length: 15 amino acids. Germline assignment: CDR1 MDHEN and CDR2 SYDVKM. J lost 4 bases, V lost 6 bases, and 10 bases had no gene match. CDR3 in amino acids: CASREGTGLIYGYTF. The CDR3 nucleotides read TGTGCCAGCAGAGAAGGGACAGGACTCATCTATGGCTACACCTTC.

Turning to this clone: One end of the junction varies from germline; a read error may be responsible. This sequence joins TRBV5-1 and TRBJ2-1; 9 bases fit TRBD2. Germline V gene lookup returns CDR1 SGHRS and CDR2 YFSETQ. The CDR3 contains 12 residues. The CDR3 DNA sequence: TGCGCCAGCAGCTTAGCCAGCGGGGGGTGGGTCTTC. It yields the protein CASSLASGGWVF.

J is TRBJ2-7 and V is TRBV27, with TRBD2 as a possible D gene (6 bases). The CDR3 loop spans 16 amino acids. The ends were cut back, 5 bases at V and 1 base at J, with 18 bases in the middle. Per germline, CDR1 MNHEY and CDR2 SMNVEV (reference sequence). CDR3 DNA: TGTGCCAGCAGTCCCTGGGGGAGGATTCGATCCTACGAGCAGTACTTC. It yields the protein CASSPWGRIRSYEQYF.

This chain joins TRBV7-9 and TRBJ2-5, with 8 bases that match TRBD1. The V and J ends lost 7 bases and 5 bases, in that order; junction bases with no gene match: 9. This CDR3 is built from 14 residues. Germline V gene data show CDR1 as SEHNR and CDR2 as FQNEAQ (reference sequence). This CDR3 is CASTPIQGDETQYF. The CDR3 region has the DNA TGTGCCAGCACCCCCATACAGGGGGACGAGACCCAGTACTTC.

This chain connects TRBV25-1 to TRBJ2-3; D is perhaps TRBD2 (6 bases). Germline V gene lookup returns CDR1 MGHDK and CDR2 SYGVNS. V was cut by 1 base and J by 1 base, with 6 bases left in between. This CDR3 contains 14 residues. CDR3 residues: CASSESGGTDTQYF. The CDR3, as DNA: TGTGCCAGCAGTGAATCGGGGGGCACAGATACGCAGTATTTT.

This chain connects TRBV18 to TRBJ2-2; D not resolved. The CDR3 is made up of 16 amino acids. Trimming took 2 bases from V and 0 from J, leaving 10 bases between them. CDR1 and CDR2 (germline): KGHSH, LQKENI. The CDR3 here is CASSPSLQTNTGELFF. The CDR3 bases are TGTGCCAGCTCACCATCCCTTCAGACGAACACCGGGGAGCTGTTTTTT.

The chain employs TRBV28 and TRBJ1-2, with D perhaps matching TRBD1 (5 bases). Germline lookup yields CDR1 MDHEN and CDR2 SYDVKM. This CDR3 comprises 14 residues. V shed 4 bases and J shed 8 bases, with 17 bases lying between them. The CDR3 DNA sequence: TGTGCCAGCAGTTCATCCGGGACGGAGGGCGGCTACACCTTC. Translating it yields CASSSSGTEGGYTF.

The gene calls are TRBV11-2 and TRBJ2-1, with D maybe TRBD2 (5 bases). The V end lost 5 bases, the J end lost 5 bases, and 16 bases lay between the germline ends. CDR3 length: 15 amino acids. From germline, CDR1 is SGHAT and CDR2 FQNNGV. CDR3 nucleotides: TGTGCCAGCAGCCTCATGGTGCGGGCCAACAATGAGCAGTTCTTC. Its protein product is CASSLMVRANNEQFF.

The genes are TRBV5-8 and TRBJ1-1; 9 bases line up with TRBD1. Germline V gene data show CDR1 as SGHTS and CDR2 as YDEGEE. After removal of 6 bases from V and 11 bases from J, the junction contained 11 bases not matched to a gene. This CDR3 contains 13 residues. The CDR3 DNA is TGTGCCAGCACCCGGACAGGGGCGTCTCGGGCTTTCTTT. Encoded protein: CASTRTGASRAFF.

On this clone: Other DNA sequences in this specimen translate into the identical CDR3. The chain joins TRBV19 to TRBJ1-1, with 8 positions matching TRBD1. The CDR3 runs to 14 residues. Trimming took 7 bases from V and 0 from J; bases not matched to a gene: 4. CDR1 is LNHDA and CDR2 is SQIVND in the germline V gene (reference sequence). CDR3 sequence reads: CASKRQGMNTEAFF. In DNA form, the CDR3 reads TGTGCCAGTAAACGACAGGGGATGAACACTGAAGCTTTCTTT.

This sequence joins TRBV11-1 and TRBJ2-2, with 11 positions matching TRBD2. Unmatched junction bases numbered 10, after V lost 1 base and J lost 6 bases. The CDR3 consists of 18 residues. CDR1 SGHAT and CDR2 FQDESV come from the germline V gene (reference sequence). The DNA of the CDR3 is TGTGCCAGCAGCTTAGGGCAGGGGACTAGCGGAGTCCCCGGGGAGCTGTTTTTT. This translates into CASSLGQGTSGVPGELFF.

The chain combines TRBV6-5 with TRBJ1-4, with TRBD1 identical over 9 bases. CDR1 MNHEY and CDR2 SVGAGI come from the germline V gene. V was clipped by 5 bases and J by 10 bases; unmatched bases: 11. The CDR3 totals 15 residues. CDR3 DNA: TGTGCCAGCAGTCCCGTCCCGGGACAGGGAGCAAAACTGTTTTTT. Protein product: CASSPVPGQGAKLFF.

The CDR3: CAISRVTGDPTYEQYF. The CDR3 DNA follows: TGTGCCATCAGCCGCGTTACAGGAGACCCTACCTACGAGCAGTACTTC. The chain recombines TRBV10-3 with TRBJ2-7; perhaps TRBD1 as D (5 bases). V was cut by 6 bases and J by 2 bases, with 20 bases left in between. The CDR3 extends over 16 amino acids. The germline CDR1 and CDR2 sequences are ENHRY and SYGVKD.

This chain uses TRBV6-5 with TRBJ2-7; TRBD1 agrees at 7 bases. Germline values: CDR1 MNHEY, CDR2 SVGAGI. The trim removed 7 bases at V and 0 bases at J, leaving 3 bases unmatched. The CDR3 length is 13 residues. The CDR3 spells CASNRDSSYEQYF. The CDR3, as DNA: TGTGCCAGCAACAGGGACAGCTCCTACGAGCAGTACTTC.